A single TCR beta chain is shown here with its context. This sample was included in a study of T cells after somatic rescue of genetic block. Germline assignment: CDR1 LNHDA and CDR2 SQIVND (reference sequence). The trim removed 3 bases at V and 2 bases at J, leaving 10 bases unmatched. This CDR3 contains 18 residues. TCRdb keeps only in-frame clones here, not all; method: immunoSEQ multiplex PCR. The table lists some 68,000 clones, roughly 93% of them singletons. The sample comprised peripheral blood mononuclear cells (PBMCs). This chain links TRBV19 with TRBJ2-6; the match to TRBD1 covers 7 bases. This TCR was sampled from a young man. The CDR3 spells CASSILDRRRAGANVLTF. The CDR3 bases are TGTGCCAGTAGTATTTTGGACAGGCGAAGAGCTGGGGCCAACGTCCTGACTTTC.